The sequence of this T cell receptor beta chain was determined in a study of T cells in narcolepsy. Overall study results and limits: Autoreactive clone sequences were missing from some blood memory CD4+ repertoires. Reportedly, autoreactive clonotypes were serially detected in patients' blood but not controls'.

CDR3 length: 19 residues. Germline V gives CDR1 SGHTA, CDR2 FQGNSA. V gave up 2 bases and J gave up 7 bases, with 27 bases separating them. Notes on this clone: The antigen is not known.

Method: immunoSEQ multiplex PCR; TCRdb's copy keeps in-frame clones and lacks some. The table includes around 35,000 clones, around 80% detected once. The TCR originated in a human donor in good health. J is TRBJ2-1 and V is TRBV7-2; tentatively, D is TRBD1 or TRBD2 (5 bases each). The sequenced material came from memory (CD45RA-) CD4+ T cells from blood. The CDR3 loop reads CASSLRLSFGIGVRNEQFF. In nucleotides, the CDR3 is TGTGCCAGCAGCTTAAGGTTAAGTTTCGGGATAGGGGTTAGGAATGAGCAGTTCTTC.